Detailed here is one TCR beta chain. TCRdb's table, derived via immunoSEQ multiplex PCR, lists solely in-frame clones and lacks some. The profile covers about 330,000 clones, with almost 85% appearing a single time and 7.2% taken by the ten largest. These data originate in a study of blood T cell repertoires in COVID-19. Trimming at V came to 3 bases and at J to 2 bases, leaving 5 bases not matched to a gene. Germline V lookup: CDR1 SGHDT, CDR2 YYEEEE. The CDR3 is 16 amino acids. The TCR sequence derives from a human donor in a cohort sampled during active COVID-19. The sample taken for sequencing was peripheral blood. The V and J genes are TRBV5-6 and TRBJ1-3; 10 bases are shared with TRBD1. The CDR3: CASSWRTGGTGNTIYF. The CDR3 DNA is TGTGCCAGCAGCTGGAGGACAGGGGGAACTGGAAACACCATATATTTT.